The 31 T cell receptor beta chains listed next were all sequenced from one sample in a study of Graves' ophthalmopathy and Graves' hyperthyroidism. Scientists amplified the TCR beta CDR3 regions from RNA transcripts. The first-round RT-PCR employed HTBI primers together with the Qiagen OneStep RT-PCR kit. A multiplex PCR was then performed as the second round. TCRdb itself ran the multiplex PCR reads through MiXCR, one entry per CDR3 protein. The sample has almost 750,000 distinct CDR3 sequences; roughly two fifths are singletons. The sequenced material came from peripheral blood. The source of these receptors is an adult man with Graves' ophthalmopathy.

The rearrangement joins TRBV29-1 to TRBJ2-7; 7 nucleotides match TRBD1. The CDR3 is made up of 13 amino acids. Germline-derived CDR1 and CDR2 are SQVTM and ANQGSEA. With 5 bases clipped from V and 5 bases from J, the junction kept 9 bases outside the gene matches. The CDR3 DNA is TGCAGCGTTCAAGCGAAGGGGGCGAACGAGCAGTACTTC. Translating gives CSVQAKGANEQYF.

Comments on this clonotype: Germline is not matched at one junction end, which may reflect a read error. CDR3 in DNA: TGTGCCAGCAGCCTCGGGGGCGACGAGCAGCACTTC. Amino acid sequence: CASSLGGDEQHF. This rearrangement joins TRBV7-9 to TRBJ2-7; tentatively, D is TRBD1 or TRBD2 (6 bases each). Germline V lookup: CDR1 SEHNR, CDR2 FQNEAQ (reference sequence). The CDR3 has 12 residues.

This clonotype was seen repeatedly, ten times or more. V gene TRBV29-1 combines with J gene TRBJ1-5, with TRBD1 identical over 7 bases. Looked up from germline, CDR1 is SQVTM and CDR2 is ANQGSEA. Germline trimming cut 3 bases from V and 4 bases from J; bases unmatched to any gene: 9. The CDR3 has 15 residues. The CDR3 protein is CSVDLGQGENQPQHF. Here the CDR3 DNA reads TGCAGCGTTGATCTGGGCCAGGGGGAGAATCAGCCCCAGCATTTT.

This clonotype was found many times. The chain employs TRBV29-1 and TRBJ1-3; possible D gene TRBD1, 6 bases. Germline CDR1 is SQVTM and CDR2 is ANQGSEA. There are 13 residues in the CDR3. V lost 3 bases to trimming and J lost 0 bases, with 6 bases between them. CDR3 in amino acids: CSVEGASGNTIYF. The CDR3 DNA sequence: TGCAGCGTTGAGGGGGCCTCTGGAAACACCATATATTTT.

V and J are TRBV4-1 and TRBJ2-5; D not certain. Trimming stripped 1 base from V and 5 bases from J, with 8 bases between. The germline gives CDR1 MGHRA, CDR2 YSYEKL. This CDR3 is built from 13 residues. The CDR3 nucleotides are TGCGCCAGCAGCCAAGTCCGGGTCGAGACCCAGTACTTC. Translation gives CASSQVRVETQYF.

As concerns this clonotype: A read error is possible here, since a much larger clone lies one base away. CDR3 sequence: CATSSFRTGSSYKQYF. The CDR3 DNA is TGTGCCACCAGCAGTTTCCGGACAGGGAGCTCCTACAAGCAGTACTTC. The rearrangement links TRBV15 to TRBJ2-7, with TRBD1 matching over 8 bases. CDR1 LNHNV and CDR2 YYDKDF come from the germline V gene (reference sequence). This CDR3 contains 16 residues.

Comments on this clonotype: The junction differs from germline at one of its ends, possibly a read error. This chain links TRBV20-1 with TRBJ1-1; D might be TRBD1 (6 bases). This CDR3 contains 9 residues. Germline CDR1 reads DFQATT; CDR2 reads SNEGSKA (reference sequence). In nucleotides, the CDR3 is TGCAGTGCTAGGGCCAGGGGTTCGTTT. It is translated as CSARARGSF.

Only a few counts were recorded for this clonotype. The genes are TRBV7-2 and TRBJ2-2; either TRBD1 or TRBD2 may supply D (6 bases each). V lost 6 bases to trimming and J lost 6 bases, with 17 bases between them. Germline V CDR1 and CDR2: SGHTA, FQGNSA. The CDR3 is 15 residues long. The CDR3 spells CASRRGGTRSGELFF. The DNA of the CDR3 is TGTGCCAGCAGGCGAGGCGGGACAAGGTCCGGGGAGCTGTTTTTT. The complete variable domain, with remaining parts taken from reference TRBV7-2 and TRBJ2-2, reads GAGVSQSPSNKVTEKGKDVELRCDPISGHTALYWYRQSLGQGLEFLIYFQGNSAPDKSGLPSDRFSAERTGGSVSTLTIQRTQQEDSAVYLCASRRGGTRSGELFFGEGSRLTVL.

There are many counts of this clonotype. J is TRBJ2-2 and V is TRBV25-1, with no clear D. The germline CDR1 and CDR2 sequences are MGHDK and SYGVNS. The CDR3 has 12 amino acids. The V and J ends lost 6 bases and 4 bases respectively, with 6 bases between them. The CDR3 bases are TGTGCCAGCAGCCACCCCACCGGGGAGCTGTTTTTT. Translated: CASSHPTGELFF. Full variable domain (outside the CDR3, taken from reference TRBV25-1 and TRBJ2-2): EADIYQTPRYLVIGTGKKITLECSQTMGHDKMYWYQQDPGMELHLIHYSYGVNSTEKGDLSSESTVSRIRTEHFPLTLESARPSHTSQYLCASSHPTGELFFGEGSRLTVL.

This chain connects TRBV4-3 to TRBJ1-1, with D uncertain. This CDR3 has 13 residues. Trimming pared 0 bases from V and 9 bases from J, leaving 11 bases between. Per the germline V gene, CDR1 is LGHNA and CDR2 is YSLEER. The CDR3 bases are TGCGCCAGCAGCCAAGAAAGGGAAAGCAAAGCTTTCTTT. Protein sequence: CASSQERESKAFF.

Regarding this clonotype: At one boundary the junction diverges from the germline segment, which might be a read error. The chain uses TRBV25-1 and TRBJ1-2; 8 bases fit TRBD1. The CDR3 is 15 residues long. Per the germline V gene, CDR1 is MGHDK and CDR2 is SYGVNS. The CDR3 sequence is CASSPSGGFSYGHTF. The CDR3 coding sequence is TGTGCCAGCAGCCCGTCAGGGGGCTTTTCCTATGGCCACACCTTC.

The chain recombines TRBV5-1 with TRBJ1-1, with a tentative D call TRBD1 (5 bases). This CDR3 has 13 amino acids. Deletions cut 5 bases from V and 4 bases from J, with 12 bases between. The germline CDR1 and CDR2 sequences are SGHRS and YFSETQ. The CDR3 is CASRIGTGTEAFF. The CDR3 bases are TGCGCCAGCAGAATTGGGACTGGCACTGAAGCTTTCTTT.

As for this clonotype: This may come from a read error, since a much larger clone is one base off. The chain carries TRBV10-3 and TRBJ2-2; no firm D call. V was cut by 1 base and J by 7 bases, with 1 base left in between. CDR3 length: 11 amino acids. CDR1 and CDR2 from the germline V gene are ENHRY and SYGVKD. CDR3: CAISEFGELFF. CDR3 nucleotide sequence: TGTGCCATCAGTGAGTTCGGGGAGCTGTTTTTT.

This clonotype was seen more than once but under ten times. One junction end disagrees with the germline gene, perhaps due to a read error. The chain links TRBV10-2 to TRBJ1-1, with D maybe TRBD1 (5 bases). CDR1 WSHSY and CDR2 SAAADI come from the germline V gene. This CDR3 is built from 15 residues. The CDR3 loop is CASRQRDGGNTEAFF. In DNA, the CDR3 is TGTGCCAGCAGGCAGCGAGATGGGGGGAACACTGAAGCTTTCTTT.

Regarding this clonotype: At one boundary the junction diverges from the germline segment, which might be a read error. The rearrangement uses TRBV24-1 and TRBJ2-7; D unclear. The CDR3 consists of 12 residues. CDR1 is KGHDR, CDR2 SFDVKD, per germline. The CDR3 DNA sequence: TGTGCCATCAGTGAGAGCCCCTACGGGCAGTACTTC. Its translation is CAISESPYGQYF.

In its sample, this clonotype is medium-sized. The rearrangement uses TRBV25-1 and TRBJ1-6, with TRBD1 identical over 7 bases. V dropped 9 bases and J dropped 7; count of bases not matched to a gene: 6. The CDR3 runs to 13 residues. CDR1 and CDR2 from the germline V gene are MGHDK and SYGVNS. CDR3 loop: CASFRGLNSPLHF. The DNA of the CDR3 is TGTGCCAGTTTCAGGGGGTTGAATTCACCCCTCCACTTT.

This clonotype came up a few times. The rearrangement uses TRBV2 and TRBJ2-7, with D perhaps TRBD1 (5 bases). Deletions cut 6 bases from V and 3 bases from J, with 12 bases between. Germline V gene lookup returns CDR1 SNHLY and CDR2 FYNNEI. This CDR3 has 13 residues. CDR3 in DNA: TGTGCCAGCAGCCAGGGTGTGCGCTACGAGCAGTACTTC. It specifies CASSQGVRYEQYF.

As to this clonotype: With a much larger clone just one base away, this may be a read error. The V and J genes are TRBV7-9 and TRBJ2-7; perhaps D is TRBD1 or TRBD2 (5 bases each). The length of the CDR3 is 13 residues. V lost 5 bases and J 5 bases, leaving 13 bases between the germline ends. Germline V lookup: CDR1 SEHNR, CDR2 FQNEAQ (reference sequence). The CDR3 sequence is CASSGARDHEQYF. CDR3 bases: TGTGCCAGCAGCGGGGCCAGGGACCACGAGCAGTACTTC.

The table lists this clonotype with many counts. This chain links TRBV10-3 with TRBJ2-6; D possibly corresponds to TRBD1 (5 bases). The V end lost 10 bases, the J end lost 12 bases, and 13 bases lay between the germline ends. Per germline, CDR1 ENHRY and CDR2 SYGVKD. This CDR3 contains 11 residues. The CDR3 nucleotides read TGTGCCACAAGAAGGGGCGCCGTCCTGACTTTC. This translates into CATRRGAVLTF.

This clonotype has only one observation. The V call is TRBV29-1, the J call TRBJ2-7, with 9 bases identical to TRBD1. The CDR3 consists of 14 residues. CDR1 is SQVTM and CDR2 is ANQGSEA in the germline V gene. The V gene end was trimmed by 4 bases and the J gene end by 3 bases; junction bases not matched to a gene: 7. CDR3 sequence (DNA): TGCAGCGTTGGGGACAGGGCGGATGGCTACGAGCAGTACTTC. Translated, it gives CSVGDRADGYEQYF.

V and J are TRBV25-1 and TRBJ2-4; perhaps D is TRBD1 or TRBD2 (5 bases each). Germline V gene lookup returns CDR1 MGHDK and CDR2 SYGVNS. The CDR3 spans 16 residues. Trimming took 0 bases from V and 8 from J, leaving 17 bases between them. This CDR3 reads CASSEYNAGTRDIQYF. The DNA of the CDR3 is TGTGCCAGCAGTGAATATAATGCAGGGACGAGGGACATTCAGTACTTC.

This clonotype was seen at least ten times. This chain joins TRBV7-8 and TRBJ1-2; no firm D call. With 1 base removed from V and 0 bases from J, the gap between germline ends came to 9 bases. CDR3 size: 15 residues. Germline assignment: CDR1 SGHVS and CDR2 FQNEAQ. The CDR3 region has the DNA TGTGCCAGCAGCTTAGACGGCAATGCTAACTATGGCTACACCTTC. Its translation: CASSLDGNANYGYTF. The variable domain in full, completed from reference TRBV7-8 and TRBJ1-2, reads GAGVSQSPRYKVAKRGQDVALRCDPISGHVSLFWYQQALGQGPEFLTYFQNEAQLDKSGLPSDRFFAERPEGSVSTLKIQRTQQEDSAVYLCASSLDGNANYGYTFGSGTRLTVV.

The chain recombines TRBV12-3 or TRBV12-4 with TRBJ1-4, with D maybe TRBD1 (5 bases). This CDR3 contains 14 residues. The CDR3 nucleotides are TGTGCTAGTGGTTTGGGGCAGAAAAATGAAAAACTGTTTTTT. Translated: CASGLGQKNEKLFF.

This clonotype showed up just a few times. This chain joins TRBV20-1 and TRBJ2-7, with D perhaps TRBD1 or TRBD2 (5 bases each). Germline lookup yields CDR1 DFQATT and CDR2 SNEGSKA (reference sequence). The CDR3 length is 14 residues. Trimming pared 3 bases from V and 4 bases from J, leaving 16 bases between. Here the CDR3 reads CSASAGTVGYEQYF. The CDR3 DNA sequence: TGCAGTGCTAGCGCAGGGACGGTGGGGTACGAGCAGTACTTC.

This clonotype appeared many times. The chain joins TRBV11-2 to TRBJ2-5, with D unclear. Germline loops: CDR1 SGHAT, CDR2 FQNNGV. V was trimmed by 1 base and J by 1 base, leaving 10 bases between them. The CDR3 length is 15 residues. The CDR3, as DNA: TGTGCCAGCAGCTTAGGACGTTGGGCCCAAGAGACCCAGTACTTC. Residues: CASSLGRWAQETQYF.

This clonotype was found many times. The chain has TRBV7-9 and TRBJ2-5; D is ambiguous. V was shortened by 4 bases and J by 0 bases, with 0 bases between the two germline ends. This CDR3 has 11 amino acids. The germline CDR1 and CDR2 sequences are SEHNR and FQNEAQ (reference sequence). The CDR3 DNA reads TGTGCCAGCAGCTACCAAGAGACCCAGTACTTC. It specifies CASSYQETQYF. Filled out from reference TRBV7-9 and TRBJ2-5, the complete variable domain reads DTGVSQNPRHKITKRGQNVTFRCDPISEHNRLYWYRQTLGQGPEFLTYFQNEAQLEKSRLLSDRFSAERPKGSFSTLEIQRTEQGDSAMYLCASSYQETQYFGPGTRLLVL.

This chain links TRBV14 with TRBJ2-7, with 9 bases lining up with TRBD1. Germline V gene data show CDR1 as SGHDN and CDR2 as FVKESK. The CDR3 extends over 15 amino acids. With V trimmed by 5 bases and J by 3 bases, 8 bases remained unmatched. CDR3 DNA sequence: TGTGCCAGCAGCTCGCGTCCGGGACAGGGCTACGAGCAGTACTTC. Its translation: CASSSRPGQGYEQYF.

The chain couples TRBV20-1 to TRBJ1-5; maybe TRBD1 (6 bases). The CDR3 has 12 amino acids. Germline V lookup: CDR1 DFQATT, CDR2 SNEGSKA (reference sequence). Trimming cost V 6 bases and J 6 bases, with 12 bases left between them. This chain's CDR3 is CSAHQGTQPQHF. DNA of the CDR3: TGCAGTGCCCACCAGGGGACTCAGCCCCAGCATTTT.

V is TRBV10-3 and J is TRBJ1-4, with D perhaps matching TRBD1 (5 bases). Trimming pared 6 bases from V and 10 bases from J, leaving 18 bases between. The CDR3 contains 14 residues. Germline V lookup: CDR1 ENHRY, CDR2 SYGVKD. The CDR3: CAISSARDGGKLFF. The DNA of the CDR3 is TGTGCCATCAGCTCAGCCAGGGATGGGGGAAAACTGTTTTTT.

Comments on this clonotype: At one end the junction does not follow the germline gene, possibly because of a read error. CDR3 in amino acids: CASSPRIPQGGYSNQPQHF. In DNA, the CDR3 is TGTGCCAGCAGTCCCAGAATCCCCCAGGGCGGCTATAGCAATCAGCCCCAGCATTTT. This chain joins TRBV24-1 and TRBJ1-5, with a possible D match to TRBD1 (5 bases). The CDR3 extends over 19 amino acids. Germline V gene sequence: CDR1 KGHDR, CDR2 SFDVKD.

This sequence joins TRBV7-9 and TRBJ2-2; D is possibly TRBD1 or TRBD2 (5 bases each). Trimming left V 1 base short and J 0 bases short, with 9 bases between. Germline CDR1 and CDR2: SEHNR and FQNEAQ (reference sequence). The CDR3 loop spans 16 amino acids. CDR3 region: CASSLEVGANTGELFF. The CDR3 nucleotides are TGTGCCAGCAGCTTAGAGGTGGGGGCGAACACCGGGGAGCTGTTTTTT.